Following are 5 T cell receptor beta chains from one sample sequenced in a study of blood T cells in healthy people across ages. Alongside a J-beta primer mix, a sample-barcoded 5' primer served in a second PCR lasting about 7 to 12 cycles. Via MiXCR, TCRdb re-called the 5' RACE reads, giving one row per CDR3 protein. The sample lists 800,000 to 950,000 distinct CDR3 sequences; about 48% were seen once. The sample consisted of blood. The receptors originated from a man younger than 45 in good health.

The chain couples TRBV4-1 to TRBJ2-5; D uncertain. The V gene lost 5 bases and the J gene lost 4 bases, with 14 bases spanning the gap. The CDR3 contains 14 residues. CDR1 is MGHRA, CDR2 YSYEKL, per germline. CDR3 DNA sequence: TGCGCCAGCAGCGGTCAGGACGTTCGAGAGACCCAGTACTTC. It specifies CASSGQDVRETQYF.

The chain combines TRBV6-2 or TRBV6-3 with TRBJ1-5, with 7 bases identical to TRBD1. The V gene end was trimmed by 2 bases and the J gene end by 5 bases; junction bases not matched to a gene: 6. CDR1 MNHEY and CDR2 SVGEGT come from the germline V gene. The CDR3 length is 15 residues. For the CDR3, the DNA is TGTGCCAGCAGTTACACAGGGACAGTTCATCAGCCCCAGCATTTT. Protein product: CASSYTGTVHQPQHF.

A few counts support this clonotype. The CDR3 nucleotides read TGTGCCAGCAGTGTCGAGGGGGCCTACGAGCAGTACTTC. It specifies CASSVEGAYEQYF. This sequence joins TRBV6-1 and TRBJ2-7, with D perhaps TRBD1 (6 bases). Trimming stripped 4 bases from V and 2 bases from J, with 9 bases between. The length of the CDR3 is 13 residues. Germline CDR1 is MNHNS and CDR2 is SASEGT.

This clonotype has more than one count but fewer than ten. The V call is TRBV20-1, the J call TRBJ2-1; tentative D call: TRBD2 (7 bases). CDR3 size: 13 residues. V shed 3 bases and J shed 9 bases, with 15 bases lying between them. Per germline, CDR1 DFQATT and CDR2 SNEGSKA (reference sequence). Here the CDR3 reads CSASFAGAGEQFF. The CDR3 bases are TGCAGTGCTAGTTTCGCGGGGGCCGGTGAGCAGTTCTTC.

There are a few counts of this clonotype. A much larger clone is a single base away; this may be a read error. V is TRBV2 and J is TRBJ2-7, with TRBD1 matching 8 bases. CDR3 size: 13 residues. Germline loops: CDR1 SNHLY, CDR2 FYNNEI. The V and J ends lost 3 bases and 3 bases, in that order; junction bases with no gene match: 1. CDR3 sequence (DNA): TGTGCCAGCAGTGACAGGGGGCTCTACGAGCAGTACTTC. This codes for CASSDRGLYEQYF.